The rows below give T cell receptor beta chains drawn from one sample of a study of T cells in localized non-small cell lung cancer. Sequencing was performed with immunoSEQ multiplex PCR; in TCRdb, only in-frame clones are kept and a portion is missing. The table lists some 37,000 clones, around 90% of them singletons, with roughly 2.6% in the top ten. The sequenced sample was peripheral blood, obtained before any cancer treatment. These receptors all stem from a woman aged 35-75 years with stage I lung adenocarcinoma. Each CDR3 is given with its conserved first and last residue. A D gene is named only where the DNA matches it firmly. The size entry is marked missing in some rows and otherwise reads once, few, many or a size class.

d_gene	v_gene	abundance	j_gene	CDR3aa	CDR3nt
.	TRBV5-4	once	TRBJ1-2	CASSLRGAGGYTF	TGTGCCAGCAGCTTACGGGGGGCGGGAGGCTACACCTTC
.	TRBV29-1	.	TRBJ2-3	CSVGTDTQYF	TGCAGCGTTGGAACAGATACGCAGTATTTT
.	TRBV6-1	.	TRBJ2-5	CASTPGARKETQYF	TGTGCCAGCACCCCAGGGGCGAGAAAAGAGACCCAGTACTTC
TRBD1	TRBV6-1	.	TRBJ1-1	CASSAPLGTGIRNTEAFF	TGTGCCAGCAGTGCGCCCCTAGGGACAGGGATAAGGAACACTGAAGCTTTCTTT
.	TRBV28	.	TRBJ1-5	CASRGGSNQPQHF	TGTGCCAGCAGGGGAGGTAGCAATCAGCCCCAGCATTTT
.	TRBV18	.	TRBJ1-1	CASSPSWAGVNTEAFF	TGTGCCAGCTCACCATCATGGGCAGGGGTGAACACTGAAGCTTTCTTT
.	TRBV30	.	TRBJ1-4	CAWARQTTNEKLFF	TGTGCCTGGGCCCGACAGACAACTAATGAAAAACTGTTTTTT
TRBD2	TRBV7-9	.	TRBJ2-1	CASSPNPTSGGTYNEQFF	TGTGCCAGCAGCCCAAATCCCACTAGCGGAGGAACCTACAATGAGCAGTTCTTC
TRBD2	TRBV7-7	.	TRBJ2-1	CASSLEPRLAHEQFF	TGTGCTAGCAGCTTAGAGCCCAGACTAGCCCATGAGCAGTTCTTC
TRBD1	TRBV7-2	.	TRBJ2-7	CASSLTPGQGIFGGQDF	TGTGCCAGCAGCCTGACTCCGGGACAGGGGATTTTTGGGGGTCAGGACTTC
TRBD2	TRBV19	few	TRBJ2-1	CASSISGTIYNEQFF	TGTGCCAGTAGTATAAGTGGGACTATATACAATGAGCAGTTCTTC
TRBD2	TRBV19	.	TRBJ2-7	CASSIDAGGRAAYEQYF	TGTGCCAGTAGTATAGATGCGGGAGGTAGGGCCGCCTACGAGCAGTACTTC
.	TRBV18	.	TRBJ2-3	CASSPSDTQYF	TGTGCCAGCTCACCCTCCGATACGCAGTATTTT
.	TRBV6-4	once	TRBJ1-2	CASSDPGRGYTF	TGTGCCAGCAGTGACCCAGGGCGCGGCTACACCTTC
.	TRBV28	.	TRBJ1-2	CASTWGYGYTF	TGTGCCAGCACCTGGGGGTATGGCTACACCTTC
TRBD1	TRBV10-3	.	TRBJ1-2	CAISDKADLSQTGGGYGYTF	TGTGCCATCAGTGATAAAGCCGACCTCTCCCAAACAGGGGGCGGCTATGGCTACACCTTC
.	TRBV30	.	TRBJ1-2	CAWSVSAYSGYTF	TGTGCCTGGAGTGTATCTGCGTACAGTGGCTACACCTTC
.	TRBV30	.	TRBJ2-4	CAWSDGGLAKNIQYF	TGTGCCTGGAGTGACGGGGGGCTAGCCAAAAACATTCAGTACTTC
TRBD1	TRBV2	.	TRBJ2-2	CASKGTVPGELFF	TGTGCCAGCAAAGGGACAGTCCCCGGGGAGCTGTTTTTT
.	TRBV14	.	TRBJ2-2	CASSQDLDTGELFF	TGTGCCAGCAGCCAAGATCTGGACACCGGGGAGCTGTTTTTT
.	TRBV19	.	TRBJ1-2	CASSIDQASSPFYGYTF	TGTGCCAGTAGTATAGATCAAGCCTCATCCCCCTTCTATGGCTACACCTTC
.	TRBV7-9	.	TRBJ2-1	CASRSVEAHNEQFF	TGTGCCAGCAGGTCAGTGGAGGCCCACAATGAGCAGTTCTTC
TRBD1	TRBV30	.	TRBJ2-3	CAWSVRDRGRDTQYF	TGTGCCTGGAGTGTACGGGACAGGGGGCGGGATACGCAGTATTTT
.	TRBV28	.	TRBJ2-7	CASSFSSPPTDEQYF	TGTGCCAGCAGTTTTTCATCCCCCCCCACGGACGAGCAGTACTTC
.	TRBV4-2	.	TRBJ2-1	CASSQGPLVQGTYNEQFF	TGTGCCAGCAGCCAAGGTCCGCTTGTGCAGGGGACCTACAATGAGCAGTTCTTC
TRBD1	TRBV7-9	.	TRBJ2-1	CASSDAGTGGEIAEQFF	TGTGCCAGCAGCGACGCCGGGACAGGGGGGGAAATCGCTGAGCAGTTCTTC
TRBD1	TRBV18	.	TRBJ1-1	CASSYTLPGTGGTEAFF	TGTGCCAGCTCCTACACTCTTCCCGGGACAGGGGGCACTGAAGCTTTCTTT
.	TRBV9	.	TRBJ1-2	CASSSPNNYGYTF	TGTGCCAGCAGCTCACCAAATAACTATGGCTACACCTTC
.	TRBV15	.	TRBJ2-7	CATSRDTGREQYF	TGTGCCACCAGCAGAGATACAGGACGCGAGCAGTACTTC
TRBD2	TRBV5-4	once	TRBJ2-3	CASSRGGMAGVGDTQYF	TGTGCCAGCAGCCGTGGTGGCATGGCGGGAGTTGGAGATACGCAGTATTTT
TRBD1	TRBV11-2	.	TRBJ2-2	CASSAQGALNTGELFF	TGTGCCAGCAGCGCCCAGGGGGCGTTGAACACCGGGGAGCTGTTTTTT
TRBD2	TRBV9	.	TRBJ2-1	CASSVGTSGSSYNEQFF	TGTGCCAGCAGCGTAGGGACTAGCGGGAGTAGCTACAATGAGCAGTTCTTC
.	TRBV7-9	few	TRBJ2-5	CASRSTGGEETQYF	TGTGCCAGCAGATCTACAGGTGGGGAAGAGACCCAGTACTTC
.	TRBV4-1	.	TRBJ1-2	CASSQDQTGYGYTF	TGCGCCAGCAGCCAAGATCAGACCGGGTATGGCTACACCTTC